A single sample gave rise to the 6 T cell receptor beta chains below, sequenced in a study of OX40 agonist ivuxolimab in advanced cancers. Generated by immunoSEQ multiplex PCR, the TCRdb table keeps only in-frame clones and is missing some. The sample includes about 100,000 clones, just under 90% of them seen just once. The sequencing used CD4+ or CD8+ T cells sorted from blood, collected in a trial of the OX40 agonist ivuxolimab. These receptors all stem from an adult with an advanced solid tumor such as melanoma, head and neck, liver or kidney cancer.

The rearrangement uses TRBV2 and TRBJ2-7; tentative D call: TRBD1 (6 bases). There are 12 residues in the CDR3. The germline gives CDR1 SNHLY, CDR2 FYNNEI. V was cut by 6 bases and J by 4 bases, with 10 bases left in between. CDR3 in DNA: TGTGCCAGCAGGCAGGGGTCGTACGAGCAGTACTTC. Residues: CASRQGSYEQYF.

This rearrangement joins TRBV5-1 to TRBJ2-7, with a possible D match to TRBD2 (5 bases). CDR1 SGHRS and CDR2 YFSETQ come from the germline V gene. The CDR3 is made up of 16 amino acids. V lost 2 bases and J 3 bases, leaving 18 bases between the germline ends. The CDR3 protein is CASSLNFGNTDYEQYF. Here the CDR3 DNA reads TGCGCCAGCAGCTTAAATTTCGGGAACACCGACTACGAGCAGTACTTC.

The gene calls are TRBV18 and TRBJ2-3, with 13 bases matching TRBD2. Germline CDR1 KGHSH, CDR2 LQKENI. The CDR3 covers 18 residues. V trimming: 3 bases; J trimming: 1 base; junction bases outside the gene matches: 7. The CDR3 nucleotides are TGTGCCAGCTCACCGTCTTCCGGGACTAGCGGGGGCACAGATACGCAGTATTTT. Translation gives CASSPSSGTSGGTDTQYF.

The CDR3, as DNA: TGTGCCAGTTCCACCAAGGGGGGATCCTACGAGCAGTACTTC. This sequence encodes CASSTKGGSYEQYF. The V and J genes are TRBV19 and TRBJ2-7, with D perhaps given as TRBD1 or TRBD2 (6 bases each). The germline V and J ends were trimmed by 8 bases and 1 base, with 15 bases remaining between them. CDR1 and CDR2 (germline): LNHDA, SQIVND (reference sequence). This CDR3 has 14 residues.

The rearrangement joins TRBV6-5 to TRBJ2-1, with TRBD1 matching over 10 bases. Germline V lookup: CDR1 MNHEY, CDR2 SVGAGI. V was pared by 2 bases and J by 7 bases, with 5 bases of the junction left unmatched. The CDR3 has 15 residues. As DNA, the CDR3 is TGTGCCAGCAGTTACGGGACAGGGGTTTTGAATGAGCAGTTCTTC. This sequence encodes CASSYGTGVLNEQFF.

The rearrangement links TRBV2 to TRBJ1-6; D gene uncertain. Between the trimmed V and J ends, which lost 3 bases and 2 bases, there was a span of 8 bases. In germline, CDR1 is SNHLY, CDR2 FYNNEI. CDR3 length equals 15 residues. CDR3 DNA sequence: TGTGCCAGCAGTGATGGCAGTCCCTATAATTCACCCCTCCACTTT. Its protein is CASSDGSPYNSPLHF.